The rows below give T cell receptor beta chains drawn from one sample of a study of shared clonotypes between healthy human individuals. Some clones are missing from TCRdb's copy, which holds only in-frame ones; the method was immunoSEQ multiplex PCR. The sample records about 1.5 million clones, more than 95% being singletons. What was sequenced was naive CD4+ T cells sorted from blood. All receptors come from a man aged 30 to 45 in good health. CDR3s leave out the opening cysteine and the closing phenylalanine or tryptophan. The order of the fields is D gene, V gene, clone size, CDR3 protein. A D gene is named only where the DNA matches it firmly. Rows give clone size only sometimes, using once, few, many, or a class for an expanded clone.

D: TRBD2; V: TRBV27; size: NA; CDR3: ASSPLGTSASDTQY
D: TRBD2; V: TRBV27; size: NA; CDR3: ASSGLAGTSTDTQY
D: TRBD1; V: TRBV19; size: NA; CDR3: ASSEQGHYGYT
D: TRBD2; V: TRBV2; size: NA; CDR3: ASKARLADYEQY
D: NA; V: TRBV9; size: NA; CDR3: ASSVSQGFEQY
D: TRBD1; V: TRBV13; size: NA; CDR3: ASSIGALGQPSYEQY
D: TRBD2; V: TRBV19; size: NA; CDR3: ASSGTSVGEQF
D: NA; V: TRBV14; size: few; CDR3: ASSSTANYGYT
D: TRBD2; V: TRBV5-1; size: NA; CDR3: ASSLGIAGITDTQY
D: TRBD2; V: TRBV19; size: NA; CDR3: ASSIIAGGPYEQY
D: NA; V: TRBV12-5; size: NA; CDR3: ASAFGTYEQF
D: NA; V: TRBV6-1; size: NA; CDR3: ASSEAFAAKNTEAF
D: NA; V: TRBV29-1; size: NA; CDR3: SAEGGTNYEQY
D: NA; V: TRBV4-1; size: NA; CDR3: ASSQLPGGITNYGYT
D: TRBD1; V: TRBV5-5; size: NA; CDR3: ASSLVGQGAYEQY
D: NA; V: TRBV11-2; size: NA; CDR3: ASSLTSPEAF
D: NA; V: TRBV7-9; size: NA; CDR3: ASSLRDTQETQY
D: TRBD2; V: TRBV2; size: once; CDR3: ASSPVVAGGGEQY
D: TRBD2; V: TRBV19; size: NA; CDR3: ASTPSGRGTGELF
D: NA; V: TRBV28; size: NA; CDR3: ASSFVGFTRDYNEQF
D: NA; V: TRBV7-9; size: NA; CDR3: ASSLKATVAGLTQY
D: NA; V: TRBV27; size: NA; CDR3: ASSFRGRQETQY
D: NA; V: TRBV9; size: NA; CDR3: ASSPRTMNYEQY
D: TRBD2; V: TRBV15; size: NA; CDR3: AISGSTNYEQY
D: NA; V: TRBV7-2; size: NA; CDR3: ASSFVGEQY
D: TRBD1; V: TRBV4-3; size: NA; CDR3: ASSQEPRGLGQETQY
D: TRBD1; V: TRBV6-6; size: NA; CDR3: ASRDTGGDETQY
D: TRBD2; V: TRBV5-4; size: NA; CDR3: ASSLALAGAGSYNEQF
D: TRBD1; V: TRBV14; size: NA; CDR3: ASSPGQWSVAF
D: NA; V: TRBV5-1; size: NA; CDR3: ACRDIRTDTQY
D: NA; V: TRBV27; size: NA; CDR3: ASSLRTARNEKLF
D: TRBD2; V: TRBV18; size: few; CDR3: ASSPRAGEETQY
D: NA; V: TRBV5-1; size: NA; CDR3: ASSLAGISNQPQH
D: TRBD2; V: TRBV7-9; size: once; CDR3: ASSLGRTSGDSYNEQF
D: TRBD1; V: TRBV28; size: NA; CDR3: ASSSRQGAYNEQF
D: NA; V: TRBV25-1; size: NA; CDR3: ASSGGVLGNTGELF
D: TRBD2; V: TRBV6-6; size: NA; CDR3: ASTLAGVGTGELF
D: NA; V: TRBV7-2; size: NA; CDR3: ASSTPGEGLPQH
D: NA; V: TRBV7-2; size: NA; CDR3: ASSLVGTYSYEQY
D: TRBD2; V: TRBV28; size: NA; CDR3: ATLAEPYEQY
D: NA; V: TRBV28; size: NA; CDR3: ASSFGAPNQPQH
D: NA; V: TRBV4-3; size: NA; CDR3: ASSQEWVQDFSSNQPQH
D: TRBD2; V: TRBV11-2; size: NA; CDR3: ASSFLLAGGEQF
D: NA; V: TRBV11-3; size: NA; CDR3: ASSLERGAEAF
D: TRBD2; V: TRBV5-6; size: NA; CDR3: ASSSWGGVYEQY
D: NA; V: TRBV19; size: NA; CDR3: ASSVDGGRKQAF
D: NA; V: TRBV7-2; size: NA; CDR3: ASSSTPGLEQY
D: NA; V: TRBV7-2; size: NA; CDR3: ASSLVPRGYEQY
D: NA; V: TRBV6-1; size: NA; CDR3: ASSADRFSYEQY
D: NA; V: TRBV20-1; size: NA; CDR3: SARSQETQY
D: NA; V: TRBV11-2; size: NA; CDR3: ASSSVSGANVLT
D: TRBD2; V: TRBV5-1; size: NA; CDR3: ASSLALAGGYQETQY
D: NA; V: TRBV19; size: NA; CDR3: ASSIAELPPTDTQY
D: TRBD2; V: TRBV9; size: NA; CDR3: ASSPGTSGRWYTDTQY
D: NA; V: TRBV25-1; size: NA; CDR3: ASSLGGLETQY
D: NA; V: TRBV4-1; size: NA; CDR3: ASSQGSGRLMEKLF
D: TRBD1; V: TRBV9; size: NA; CDR3: ASSLSTGPNTEAF
D: NA; V: TRBV11-2; size: NA; CDR3: ASSLEYGPVEQY
D: TRBD1; V: TRBV5-6; size: NA; CDR3: ASSLWDRAGYT